This passage covers 25 T cell receptor beta chains from one sample sequenced in a study of blood T cell repertoires in COVID-19. The method was immunoSEQ multiplex PCR; TCRdb's version includes in-frame clones alone and lacks a portion of them. Of 200,000 to 300,000 clones in the sample, about 83% were seen once. Sequenced: peripheral blood. The receptors were sampled from a man aged 30 to 45 who had recovered from COVID-19.

The V and J genes are TRBV19 and TRBJ2-3; 7 nucleotides align to TRBD1. V was clipped by 4 bases and J by 6 bases; unmatched bases: 10. CDR3 length: 15 amino acids. Germline V CDR1 and CDR2: LNHDA, SQIVND (reference sequence). CDR3 DNA sequence: TGTGCCAGTAGTACAACCGGGACAGTTCGTGATACGCAGTATTTT. It yields the protein CASSTTGTVRDTQYF.

The chain links TRBV9 to TRBJ2-2; 8 bases match TRBD1. Trimming took 4 bases from V and 6 from J; bases not matched to a gene: 5. The germline V gene has CDR1 SGDLS and CDR2 YYNGEE. The CDR3 sequence is 14 residues long. The CDR3 DNA sequence: TGTGCCAGCAGCAGCAGGGGGCATGCCGGGGAGCTGTTTTTT. Protein product: CASSSRGHAGELFF.

This chain joins TRBV6-2 or TRBV6-3 and TRBJ2-3, with D possibly matching TRBD2 (6 bases). Germline CDR1 reads MNHEY; CDR2 reads SVGEGT. The CDR3 is 18 residues long. The ends were cut back, 6 bases at V and 0 bases at J, with 22 bases in the middle. Here the CDR3 DNA reads TGTGCCAGCAGCGGCGGGGTGTTGGGGGACCATAGCACAGATACGCAGTATTTT. Translation gives CASSGGVLGDHSTDTQYF.

The J gene is TRBJ1-3, the V gene TRBV12-5; D is ambiguous. Germline V gene lookup returns CDR1 LGHNT and CDR2 FRNRAP. The CDR3 sequence is 14 residues long. Deletions cut 1 base from V and 5 bases from J, with 9 bases between. CDR3 coding DNA: TGTGCTAGTGGTTTGGAGCGGCCCCGAAACACCATATATTTT. It specifies CASGLERPRNTIYF.

The rearrangement uses TRBV5-7 and TRBJ1-5; D not certain. TRBV5-7 belongs to the ORF category, with a function that is uncertain. V lost 1 base to trimming and J lost 6 bases, with 14 bases between them. The CDR3 length is 15 residues. The CDR3 DNA reads as TGTGCCAGCAGCTTGTTTAAAACTTTCACTCAGCCCCAGCATTTT. Translation: CASSLFKTFTQPQHF.

The CDR3 bases are TGCAGTGCCTTCGCAGATACGCAGTATTTT. As protein: CSAFADTQYF. The V and J genes are TRBV20-1 and TRBJ2-3; D gene uncertain. V was shortened by 6 bases and J by 4 bases, with 5 bases between the two germline ends. This CDR3 is 10 amino acids long. In germline, CDR1 is DFQATT, CDR2 SNEGSKA (reference sequence).

This chain connects TRBV3-1 (or the pseudogene TRBV3-2) to TRBJ1-2; 8 bases fit TRBD1. After removal of 5 bases from V and 3 bases from J, the junction contained 5 bases not matched to a gene. Germline CDR1 LGHDT, CDR2 YNNKEL (reference sequence). The CDR3 length is 14 residues. CDR3 nucleotide sequence: TGTGCCAGCAGCTGGACAGGGAGGGACTATGGCTACACCTTC. Protein sequence: CASSWTGRDYGYTF.

In this sample, this clone turned up once. This chain joins TRBV2 and TRBJ2-5; 7 bases are a match to TRBD1. In germline, CDR1 is SNHLY, CDR2 FYNNEI. V gave up 7 bases and J gave up 4 bases; unmatched junction bases: 9. The CDR3 runs to 14 residues. In DNA form, the CDR3 reads TGTGCCAGCACCCGACAGGGTCTGAGAGAGACCCAGTACTTC. This encodes CASTRQGLRETQYF. The full variable domain, in which reference TRBV2 and TRBJ2-5 provide the parts outside the CDR3, is EPEVTQTPSHQVTQMGQEVILRCVPISNHLYFYWYRQILGQKVEFLVSFYNNEISEKSEIFDDQFSVERPDGSNFTLKIRSTKLEDSAMYFCASTRQGLRETQYFGPGTRLLVL.

The chain joins TRBV24-1 to TRBJ2-2, with D perhaps matching TRBD1 (5 bases). The V and J ends lost 10 bases and 5 bases respectively, with 16 bases between them. Per the germline V gene, CDR1 is KGHDR and CDR2 is SFDVKD. The CDR3 is made up of 14 amino acids. The CDR3 region is CATSVQGKTGELFF. The CDR3, as DNA: TGTGCCACAAGCGTGCAGGGTAAAACCGGGGAGCTGTTTTTT.

The V and J genes are TRBV2 and TRBJ2-1; D might be TRBD1 (6 bases). The CDR3 consists of 11 residues. V lost 6 bases and J lost 7, with 7 bases in between. Germline assignment: CDR1 SNHLY and CDR2 FYNNEI. The CDR3 DNA reads TGTGCCAGCAGGGACAGAAATGAGCAGTTCTTC. This gives the protein CASRDRNEQFF.

The chain uses TRBV9 and TRBJ1-4, with a weak D call TRBD1 (5 bases). The CDR3 contains 16 residues. In germline, CDR1 is SGDLS, CDR2 YYNGEE. V was clipped by 0 bases and J by 2 bases, with 11 bases between them. The CDR3 DNA reads TGTGCCAGCAGCGTAGGCGGGGGTGGCACTAATGAAAAACTGTTTTTT. This sequence encodes CASSVGGGGTNEKLFF.

This clone was seen more than once but under ten times. This chain connects TRBV18 to TRBJ1-5; possibly TRBD1 for D (6 bases). V lost 6 bases and J 4 bases, leaving 10 bases between the germline ends. CDR3 length: 13 residues. Germline loops: CDR1 KGHSH, CDR2 LQKENI. The CDR3 DNA follows: TGTGCCAGCTCGGACAGTTTGAATCAGCCCCAGCATTTT. Amino acid sequence: CASSDSLNQPQHF.

The rearrangement joins TRBV2 to TRBJ2-7; 8 bases are a match to TRBD1. This CDR3 is 13 amino acids long. Germline-derived CDR1 and CDR2 are SNHLY and FYNNEI. The ends lost 4 bases at V and 6 bases at J; junction bases unmatched: 5. CDR3 coding DNA: TGTGCCAGCAGTGGGACAGGGTGGAGCGAGCAGTACTTC. This gives the protein CASSGTGWSEQYF.

A single count supports this clone. The chain couples TRBV10-3 to TRBJ2-3; 7 positions match TRBD1. The CDR3 loop spans 13 amino acids. The germline V gene encodes CDR1 ENHRY and CDR2 SYGVKD. V gave up 10 bases and J gave up 2 bases; unmatched junction bases: 6. CDR3 sequence reads: CASQTGNTDTQYF. The DNA of the CDR3 is TGTGCCAGCCAGACAGGGAACACAGATACGCAGTATTTT.

V usage is TRBV7-8 and J usage is TRBJ2-1; tentatively, D is TRBD2 (6 bases). Germline CDR1 is SGHVS and CDR2 is FQNEAQ. V gave up 0 bases and J gave up 8 bases, with 20 bases separating them. There are 17 residues in the CDR3. The CDR3 protein is CASSLAAGGADFYEQFF. CDR3 coding DNA: TGTGCCAGCAGCTTAGCGGCGGGCGGGGCGGACTTTTATGAGCAGTTCTTC.

The CDR3 loop reads CASSLEAGKLFF. For the CDR3, the DNA is TGTGCCAGCAGTTTAGAGGCAGGAAAACTGTTTTTT. This chain uses TRBV12-3 or TRBV12-4 with TRBJ1-4; D uncertain. CDR3 length: 12 amino acids. Trimming pared 1 base from V and 10 bases from J, leaving 7 bases between.

V and J are TRBV5-1 and TRBJ1-2, with 7 bases that match TRBD1. Germline lookup yields CDR1 SGHRS and CDR2 YFSETQ. The CDR3 runs to 14 residues. V was clipped by 6 bases and J by 6 bases; unmatched bases: 11. CDR3 sequence reads: CASTFEGGGDGYTF. For the CDR3, the DNA is TGCGCCAGCACCTTTGAAGGGGGCGGGGATGGCTACACCTTC.

This clone showed up just a few times. The chain has TRBV18 and TRBJ2-1, with D maybe TRBD1 (6 bases). The CDR3 totals 12 residues. Trimming shortened V by 2 bases and J by 15 bases, and 14 bases separated the two germline ends. Germline V lookup: CDR1 KGHSH, CDR2 LQKENI. The CDR3 loop is CASSPSGDMAFF. In DNA form, the CDR3 reads TGTGCCAGCTCACCATCAGGGGACATGGCGTTCTTC.

The chain carries TRBV5-1 and TRBJ2-1; D is undetermined. The V and J ends lost 0 bases and 7 bases respectively, with 8 bases between them. The CDR3 is 13 residues long. The germline gives CDR1 SGHRS, CDR2 YFSETQ. The CDR3 region has the DNA TGCGCCAGCAGCTTGGACTGGTCAAATGAGCAGTTCTTC. It translates to CASSLDWSNEQFF. Complete variable domain (other parts from reference TRBV5-1 and TRBJ2-1): KAGVTQTPRYLIKTRGQQVTLSCSPISGHRSVSWYQQTPGQGLQFLFEYFSETQRNKGNFPGRFSGRQFSNSRSEMNVSTLELGDSALYLCASSLDWSNEQFFGPGTRLTVL.

V and J are TRBV9 and TRBJ1-3; 9 bases are shared with TRBD1. Germline V gene sequence: CDR1 SGDLS, CDR2 YYNGEE. The V gene end was trimmed by 4 bases and the J gene end by 4 bases; junction bases not matched to a gene: 6. The CDR3 is 15 residues long. The CDR3 loop reads CASSPRTGAGNTIYF. The CDR3 DNA reads TGTGCCAGCAGCCCCCGGACAGGGGCAGGAAACACCATATATTTT.

The V gene is TRBV9, the J gene TRBJ1-4; 7 positions match TRBD1. The ends lost 1 base at V and 7 bases at J; junction bases unmatched: 4. Germline lookup yields CDR1 SGDLS and CDR2 YYNGEE. The CDR3 length is 14 residues. The CDR3 coding sequence is TGTGCCAGCAGCGTACAGGGGGATAGTGAAAAACTGTTTTTT. It is translated as CASSVQGDSEKLFF. The variable domain in full, with the rest retrieved from reference TRBV9 and TRBJ1-4, is DSGVTQTPKHLITATGQRVTLRCSPRSGDLSVYWYQQSLDQGLQFLIQYYNGEERAKGNILERFSAQQFPDLHSELNLSSLELGDSALYFCASSVQGDSEKLFFGSGTQLSVL.

The rearrangement joins TRBV19 to TRBJ1-2; the D is unclear. This CDR3 spans 13 amino acids. Trimming cost V 7 bases and J 4 bases, with 13 bases left between them. Germline-derived CDR1 and CDR2 are LNHDA and SQIVND (reference sequence). CDR3 residues: CASNPMGVYGYTF. Here the CDR3 DNA reads TGTGCCAGTAACCCGATGGGAGTCTATGGCTACACCTTC.

This sequence joins TRBV5-8 and TRBJ2-1, with 8 positions matching TRBD1. This CDR3 is built from 15 residues. V was clipped by 1 base and J by 9 bases; unmatched bases: 9. CDR1 SGHTS and CDR2 YDEGEE come from the germline V gene. The CDR3 loop reads CASSLRAQGAVEQFF. The CDR3 coding sequence is TGTGCCAGCAGCTTGAGGGCTCAGGGGGCGGTTGAGCAGTTCTTC.

The chain links TRBV5-5 to TRBJ1-1; 10 bases agree with TRBD1. The length of the CDR3 is 15 residues. V dropped 4 bases and J dropped 1; count of bases not matched to a gene: 4. Per germline, CDR1 SGHKS and CDR2 YYEKEE (reference sequence). CDR3 nucleotides: TGTGCCAGCAGCAAAGGACAGGGGGAGAACACTGAAGCTTTCTTT. Its translation: CASSKGQGENTEAFF.

The chain employs TRBV28 and TRBJ1-5, with unresolved D. Germline CDR1 and CDR2: MDHEN and SYDVKM. This CDR3 spans 13 amino acids. V was clipped by 7 bases and J by 3 bases, with 10 bases between them. CDR3 coding DNA: TGTGCCAGCACAGGAAGCCTCAATCAGCCCCAGCATTTT. Encoded protein: CASTGSLNQPQHF.